The 8 T cell receptor beta chains in this list originate from one sample, sequenced in a study of post-analysis software for immune sequencing data. Unique molecular identifiers tagged the TCR beta cDNA libraries. TCRdb re-called the PCR reads through MiXCR, storing one row per CDR3 protein. The sample holds approximately 350,000 distinct CDR3 sequences, about a third seen once. Study-wide results and limits: Relative to controls, patients had several TRBV segments at higher frequency, with TRBV5-6, TRBV5-1 and TRBV20-1 among these.

Their specific antigens are unknown. Sequencing was carried out using blood. The source is a girl under 18 with multiple sclerosis.

This chain links TRBV5-1 with TRBJ2-3; unclear D gene. The V gene's germline CDR1 is SGHRS and CDR2 YFSETQ. Trimming stripped 0 bases from V and 4 bases from J, with 9 bases between. The CDR3 length is 14 residues. This chain's CDR3 is CASSLGRQPDTQYF. CDR3 coding DNA: TGCGCCAGCAGCTTGGGAAGGCAGCCAGATACGCAGTATTTT.

In its sample, this clonotype was seen a few times. CDR3 bases: TGCAGCGTTGAAGGGGGGGAGTCCAACTATGGCTACACCTTC. It encodes CSVEGGESNYGYTF. The chain uses TRBV29-1 and TRBJ1-2; D is perhaps TRBD1 (5 bases). The germline V and J ends were trimmed by 1 base and 2 bases, with 11 bases remaining between them. There are 14 residues in the CDR3. Germline V gene data show CDR1 as SQVTM and CDR2 as ANQGSEA.

This chain joins TRBV3-1 and TRBJ2-7; D is unclear. Germline V CDR1 and CDR2: LGHDT, YNNKEL (reference sequence). This CDR3 region has 11 residues. V lost 4 bases and J 4 bases, leaving 5 bases between the germline ends. The CDR3 reads CASSRVYEQYF. Written as DNA, the CDR3 is TGTGCCAGCAGCCGCGTTTACGAGCAGTACTTC.

The chain employs TRBV18 and TRBJ2-1, with 8 bases lining up with TRBD2. From germline, CDR1 is KGHSH and CDR2 LQKENI. The length of the CDR3 is 15 residues. The V segment lost 8 bases and the J segment 1 base; nucleotides outside the gene matches: 7. CDR3 sequence: CASSPLAESYNEQFF. The CDR3 nucleotides read TGTGCCAGCAGCCCACTAGCGGAGTCCTACAATGAGCAGTTCTTC.

V is TRBV7-2 and J is TRBJ1-4; TRBD1 might be the D (6 bases). V was clipped by 2 bases and J by 5 bases, with 12 bases between them. This CDR3 has 15 residues. Looked up from germline, CDR1 is SGHTA and CDR2 is FQGNSA. The CDR3: CASSLRTAPNEKLFF. CDR3 nucleotide sequence: TGTGCCAGCAGCTTACGGACAGCCCCCAATGAAAAACTGTTTTTT.

This clonotype was seen only a few times. The germline gene is not matched at one end of the junction; a read error may be the cause. V usage is TRBV5-1 and J usage is TRBJ2-7; 12 bases are a match to TRBD1. The CDR3 is made up of 17 amino acids. Germline V lookup: CDR1 SGHRS, CDR2 YFSETQ. CDR3 sequence (DNA): TGTGCCAGCAGCATGGTGGGACAGGGGGCGGAGGACTACGAGCAGTACTTC. Protein: CASSMVGQGAEDYEQYF.

The chain links TRBV4-1 to TRBJ2-2; TRBD2 might be the D (5 bases). Germline V gene lookup returns CDR1 MGHRA and CDR2 YSYEKL. The CDR3 covers 17 residues. V dropped 3 bases and J dropped 1 base, with 15 bases sitting between them. CDR3 sequence (DNA): TGCGCCAGCAGCCACGGAACCCCCGGGGTGAACACCGGGGAGCTGTTTTTT. Translated, it gives CASSHGTPGVNTGELFF.

This clonotype was observed a few times. The chain combines TRBV15 with TRBJ2-5, with D unclear. Germline V gene lookup returns CDR1 LNHNV and CDR2 YYDKDF (reference sequence). The V end lost 3 bases, the J end lost 0 bases, and 11 bases lay between the germline ends. This CDR3 region has 15 residues. CDR3 nucleotide sequence: TGTGCCACCAGCAGCGACACATCTAACCAAGAGACCCAGTACTTC. The encoded protein is CATSSDTSNQETQYF.